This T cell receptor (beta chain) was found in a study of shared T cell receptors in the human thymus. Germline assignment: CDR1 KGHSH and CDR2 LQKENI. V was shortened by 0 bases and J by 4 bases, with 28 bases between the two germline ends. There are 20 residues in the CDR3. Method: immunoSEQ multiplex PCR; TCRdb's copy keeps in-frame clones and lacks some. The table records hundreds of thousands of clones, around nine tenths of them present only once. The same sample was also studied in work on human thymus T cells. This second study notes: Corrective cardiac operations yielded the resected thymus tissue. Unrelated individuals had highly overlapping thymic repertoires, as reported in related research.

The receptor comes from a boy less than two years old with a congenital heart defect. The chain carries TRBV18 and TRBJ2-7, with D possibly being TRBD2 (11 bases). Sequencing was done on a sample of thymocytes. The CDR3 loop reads CASSPPRTGGKLAGVYEQYF. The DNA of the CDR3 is TGTGCCAGCTCACCACCGAGGACAGGGGGAAAACTAGCGGGAGTGTACGAGCAGTACTTC.